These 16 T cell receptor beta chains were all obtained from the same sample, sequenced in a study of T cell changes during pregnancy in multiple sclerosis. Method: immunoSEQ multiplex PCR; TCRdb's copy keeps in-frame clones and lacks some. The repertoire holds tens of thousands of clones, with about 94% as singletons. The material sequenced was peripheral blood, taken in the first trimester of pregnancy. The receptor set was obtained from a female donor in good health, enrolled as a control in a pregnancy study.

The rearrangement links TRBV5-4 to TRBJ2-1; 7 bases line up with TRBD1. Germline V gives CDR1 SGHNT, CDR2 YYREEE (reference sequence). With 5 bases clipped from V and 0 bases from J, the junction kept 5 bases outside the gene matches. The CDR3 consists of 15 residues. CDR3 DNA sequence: TGTGCCAGCAGTTGGGACAGTAGCTCCTACAATGAGCAGTTCTTC. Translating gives CASSWDSSSYNEQFF.

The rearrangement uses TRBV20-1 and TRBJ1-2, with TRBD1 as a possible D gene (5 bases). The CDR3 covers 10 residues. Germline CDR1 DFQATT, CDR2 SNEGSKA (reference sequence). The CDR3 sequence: CSQGRGGYTF. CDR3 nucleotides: TGCAGCCAGGGTAGAGGCGGCTACACCTTC.

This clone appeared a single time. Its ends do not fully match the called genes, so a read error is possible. CDR3 protein: CASSLKTSGRFRETQYF. The CDR3 bases are TGTGCTAGCAGCTTGAAAACTAGCGGGAGGTTTCGGGAGACCCAGTACTTC. J is TRBJ2-5 and V is TRBV7-7; 12 positions match TRBD2. Germline V gene lookup returns CDR1 SSHAT and CDR2 FNYEAQ (reference sequence). This CDR3 contains 17 residues.

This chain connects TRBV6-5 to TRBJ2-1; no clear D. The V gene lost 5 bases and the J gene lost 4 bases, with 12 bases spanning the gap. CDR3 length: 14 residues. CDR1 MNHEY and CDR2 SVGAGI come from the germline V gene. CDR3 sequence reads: CASSIRPFYNEQFF. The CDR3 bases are TGTGCCAGCAGTATCCGTCCCTTTTACAATGAGCAGTTCTTC.

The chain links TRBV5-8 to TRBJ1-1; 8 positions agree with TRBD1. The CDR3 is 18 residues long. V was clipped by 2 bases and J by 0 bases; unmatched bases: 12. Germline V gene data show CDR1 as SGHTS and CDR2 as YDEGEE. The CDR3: CASSLRGQAPFLNTEAFF. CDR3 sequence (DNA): TGTGCCAGCAGCTTAAGGGGACAGGCGCCTTTCTTGAACACTGAAGCTTTCTTT. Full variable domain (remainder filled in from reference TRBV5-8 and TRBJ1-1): EAGVTQSPTHLIKTRGQQATLRCSPISGHTSVYWYQQALGLGLQFLLWYDEGEERNRGNFPPRFSGRQFPNYSSELNVNALELEDSALYLCASSLRGQAPFLNTEAFFGQGTRLTVV.

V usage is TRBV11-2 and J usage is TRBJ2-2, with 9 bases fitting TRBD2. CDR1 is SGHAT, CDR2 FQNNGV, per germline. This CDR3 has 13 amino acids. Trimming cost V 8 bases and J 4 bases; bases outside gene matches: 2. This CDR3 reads CASGSGSTGELFF. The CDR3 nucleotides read TGTGCCAGCGGTAGCGGGAGCACCGGGGAGCTGTTTTTT.

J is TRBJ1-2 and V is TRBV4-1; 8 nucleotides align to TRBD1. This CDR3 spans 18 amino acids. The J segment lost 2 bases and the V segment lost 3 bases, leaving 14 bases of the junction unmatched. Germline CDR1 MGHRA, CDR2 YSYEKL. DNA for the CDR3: TGCGCCAGCAGCCACCGGCCCCGGGACAGGATGATGAACTATGGCTACACCTTC. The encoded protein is CASSHRPRDRMMNYGYTF.

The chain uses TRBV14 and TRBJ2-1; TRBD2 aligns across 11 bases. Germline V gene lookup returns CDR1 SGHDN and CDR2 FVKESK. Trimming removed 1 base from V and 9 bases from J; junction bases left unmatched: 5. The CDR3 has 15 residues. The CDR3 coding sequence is TGTGCCAGCAGCCAAGCGGCTAGCGGGAGGAGTGAGCAGTTCTTC. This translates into CASSQAASGRSEQFF.

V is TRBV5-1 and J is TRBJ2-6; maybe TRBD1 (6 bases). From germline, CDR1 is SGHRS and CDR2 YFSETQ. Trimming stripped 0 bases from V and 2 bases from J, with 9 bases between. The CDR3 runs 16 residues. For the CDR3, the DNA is TGCGCCAGCAGCTTGGCCGAGGGGGCTGGGGCCAACGTCCTGACTTTC. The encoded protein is CASSLAEGAGANVLTF.

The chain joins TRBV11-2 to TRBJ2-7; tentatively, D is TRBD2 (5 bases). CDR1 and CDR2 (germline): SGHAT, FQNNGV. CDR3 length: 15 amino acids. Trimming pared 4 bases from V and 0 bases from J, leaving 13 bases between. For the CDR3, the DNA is TGTGCCAGCAGCTCCCAGAGGGAGACCTCCTACGAGCAGTACTTC. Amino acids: CASSSQRETSYEQYF.

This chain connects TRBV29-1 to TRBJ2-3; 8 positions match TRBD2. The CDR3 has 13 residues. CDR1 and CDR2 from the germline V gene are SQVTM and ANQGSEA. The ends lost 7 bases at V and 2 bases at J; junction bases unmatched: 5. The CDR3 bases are TGCAGCGCGGGGGGGGATATCACAGATACGCAGTATTTT. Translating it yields CSAGGDITDTQYF.

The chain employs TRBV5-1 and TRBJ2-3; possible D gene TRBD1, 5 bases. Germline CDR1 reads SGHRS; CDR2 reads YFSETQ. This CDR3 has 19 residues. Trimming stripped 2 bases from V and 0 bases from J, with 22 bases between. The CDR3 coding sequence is TGCGCCAGCAGCTTTGGGGCAGGGCCCCTGAGGCGAAGCACAGATACGCAGTATTTT. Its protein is CASSFGAGPLRRSTDTQYF.

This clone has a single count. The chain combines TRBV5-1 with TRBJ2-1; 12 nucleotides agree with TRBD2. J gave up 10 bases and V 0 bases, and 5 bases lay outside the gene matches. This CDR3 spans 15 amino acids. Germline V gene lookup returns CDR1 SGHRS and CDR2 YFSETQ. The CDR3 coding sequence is TGCGCCAGCAGCTTGGGGTCTAGCGGGAGGGAAGAGCAGTTCTTC. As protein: CASSLGSSGREEQFF.

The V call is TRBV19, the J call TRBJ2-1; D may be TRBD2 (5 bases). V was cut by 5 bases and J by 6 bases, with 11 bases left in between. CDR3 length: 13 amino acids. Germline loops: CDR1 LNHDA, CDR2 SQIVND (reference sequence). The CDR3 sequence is CASSPWRTNEQFF. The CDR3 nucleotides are TGTGCCAGTAGTCCCTGGAGGACCAATGAGCAGTTCTTC.

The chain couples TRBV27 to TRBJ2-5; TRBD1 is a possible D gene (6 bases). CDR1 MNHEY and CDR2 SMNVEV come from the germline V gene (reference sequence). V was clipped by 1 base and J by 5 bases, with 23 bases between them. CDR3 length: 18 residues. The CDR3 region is CASSLFYGQTHSGETQYF. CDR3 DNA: TGTGCCAGCAGTTTATTTTACGGACAGACTCATTCGGGGGAGACCCAGTACTTC.

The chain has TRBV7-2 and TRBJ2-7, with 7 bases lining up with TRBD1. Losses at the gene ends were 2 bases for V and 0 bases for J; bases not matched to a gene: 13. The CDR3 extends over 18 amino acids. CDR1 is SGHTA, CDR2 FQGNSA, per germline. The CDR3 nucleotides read TGTGCCAGCAGCTTAAGAACAGGGGAGAGGGCCAGCTCCTACGAGCAGTACTTC. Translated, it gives CASSLRTGERASSYEQYF.